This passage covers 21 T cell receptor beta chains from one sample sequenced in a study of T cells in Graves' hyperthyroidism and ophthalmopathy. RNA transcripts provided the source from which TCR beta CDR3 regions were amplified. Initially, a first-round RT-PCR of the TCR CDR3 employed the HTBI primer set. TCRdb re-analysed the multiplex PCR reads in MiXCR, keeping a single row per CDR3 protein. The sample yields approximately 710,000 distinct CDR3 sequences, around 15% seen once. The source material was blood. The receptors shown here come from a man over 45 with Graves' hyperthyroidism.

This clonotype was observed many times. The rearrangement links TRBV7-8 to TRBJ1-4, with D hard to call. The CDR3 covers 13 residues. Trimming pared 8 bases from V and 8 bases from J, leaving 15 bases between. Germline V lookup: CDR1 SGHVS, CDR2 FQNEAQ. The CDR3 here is CASCSGYGEKLFF. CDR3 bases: TGTGCCAGCTGCTCGGGGTACGGGGAAAAACTGTTTTTT.

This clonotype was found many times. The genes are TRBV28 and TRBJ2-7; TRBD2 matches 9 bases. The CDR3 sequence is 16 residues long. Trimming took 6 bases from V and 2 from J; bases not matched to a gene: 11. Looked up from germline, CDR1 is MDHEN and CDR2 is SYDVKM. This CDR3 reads CASREAGLATTYEQYF. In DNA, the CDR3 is TGTGCCAGCAGGGAAGCCGGACTAGCGACTACCTACGAGCAGTACTTC. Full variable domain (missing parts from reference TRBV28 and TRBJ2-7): DVKVTQSSRYLVKRTGEKVFLECVQDMDHENMFWYRQDPGLGLRLIYFSYDVKMKEKGDIPEGYSVSREKKERFSLILESASTNQTSMYLCASREAGLATTYEQYFGPGTRLTVT.

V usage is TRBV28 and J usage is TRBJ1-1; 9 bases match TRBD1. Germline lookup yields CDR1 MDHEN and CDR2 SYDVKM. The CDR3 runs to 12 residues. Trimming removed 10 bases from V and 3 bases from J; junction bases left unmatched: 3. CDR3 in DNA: TGTGCCATCGACAGGGGGGACACTGAAGCTTTCTTT. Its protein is CAIDRGDTEAFF.

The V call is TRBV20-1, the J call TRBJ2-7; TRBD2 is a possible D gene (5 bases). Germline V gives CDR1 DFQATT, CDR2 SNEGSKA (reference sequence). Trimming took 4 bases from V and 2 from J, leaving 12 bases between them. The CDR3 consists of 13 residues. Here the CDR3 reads CSANPGTTYEQYF. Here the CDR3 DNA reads TGCAGTGCTAATCCGGGAACCACCTACGAGCAGTACTTC.

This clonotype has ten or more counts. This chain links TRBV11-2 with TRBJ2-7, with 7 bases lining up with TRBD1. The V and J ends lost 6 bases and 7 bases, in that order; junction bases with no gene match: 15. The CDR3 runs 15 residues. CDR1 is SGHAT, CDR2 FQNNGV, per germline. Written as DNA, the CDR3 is TGTGCCAGCAGAATACCGGGACAGCGGATCTATGAGCAGTACTTC. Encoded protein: CASRIPGQRIYEQYF.

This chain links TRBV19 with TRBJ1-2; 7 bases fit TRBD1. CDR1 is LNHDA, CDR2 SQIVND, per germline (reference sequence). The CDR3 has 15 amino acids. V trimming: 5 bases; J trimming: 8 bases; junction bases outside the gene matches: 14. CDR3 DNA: TGTGCCAGTAGTTTCCAGCGACAGGGCCCGGGAGGCTACACCTTC. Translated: CASSFQRQGPGGYTF.

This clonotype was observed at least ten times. The CDR3 spells CASSQEAQGGEQYF. The CDR3 nucleotides read TGTGCCAGCAGTCAAGAAGCCCAGGGTGGCGAGCAGTACTTC. The chain employs TRBV2 and TRBJ2-7, with a possible D match to TRBD1 (5 bases). Trimming removed 5 bases at V and 6 bases at J, with 17 bases between. Germline V gene lookup returns CDR1 SNHLY and CDR2 FYNNEI. This CDR3 comprises 14 residues.

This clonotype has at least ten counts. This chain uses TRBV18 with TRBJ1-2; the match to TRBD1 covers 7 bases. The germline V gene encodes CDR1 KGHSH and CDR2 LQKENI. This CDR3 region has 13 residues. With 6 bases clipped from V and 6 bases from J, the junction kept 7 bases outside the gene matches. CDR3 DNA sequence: TGTGCCAGCTCCCCCGGGACAGACCATGGCTACACCTTC. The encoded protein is CASSPGTDHGYTF.

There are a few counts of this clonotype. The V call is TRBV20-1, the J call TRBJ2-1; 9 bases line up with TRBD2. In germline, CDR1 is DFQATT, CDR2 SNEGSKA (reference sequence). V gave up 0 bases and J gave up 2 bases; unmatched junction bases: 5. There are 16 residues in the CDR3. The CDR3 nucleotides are TGCAGTGCTAGAGAATTAGCGGGAGTAACCTACAATGAGCAGTTCTTC. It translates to CSARELAGVTYNEQFF.

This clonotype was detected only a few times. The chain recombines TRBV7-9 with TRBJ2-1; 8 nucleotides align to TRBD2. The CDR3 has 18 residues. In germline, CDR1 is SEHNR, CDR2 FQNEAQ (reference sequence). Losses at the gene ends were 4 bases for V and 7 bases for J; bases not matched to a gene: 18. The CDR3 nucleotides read TGTGCCAGCAGCTCTTTACTAGCGGAGGACACTATAGGGAATGAGCAGTTCTTC. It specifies CASSSLLAEDTIGNEQFF.

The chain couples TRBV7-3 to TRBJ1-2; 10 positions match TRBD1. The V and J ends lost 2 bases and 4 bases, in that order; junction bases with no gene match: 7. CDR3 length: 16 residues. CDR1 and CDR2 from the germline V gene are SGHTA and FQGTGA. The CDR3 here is CASSLLSGQGPYGYTF. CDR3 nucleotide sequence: TGTGCCAGCAGCTTATTATCGGGACAGGGGCCCTATGGCTACACCTTC.

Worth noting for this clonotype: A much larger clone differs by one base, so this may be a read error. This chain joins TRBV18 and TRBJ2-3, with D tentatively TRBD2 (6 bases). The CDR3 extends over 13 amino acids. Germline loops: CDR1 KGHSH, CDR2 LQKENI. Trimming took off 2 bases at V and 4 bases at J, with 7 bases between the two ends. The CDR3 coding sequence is TGTGCCAGCTCACCAGAGCGGGCAGATACGCAGTATTTT. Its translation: CASSPERADTQYF.

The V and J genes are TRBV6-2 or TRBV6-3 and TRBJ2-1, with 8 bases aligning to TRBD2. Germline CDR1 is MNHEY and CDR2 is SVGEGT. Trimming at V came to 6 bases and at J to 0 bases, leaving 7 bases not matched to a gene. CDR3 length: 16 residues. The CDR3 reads CASRQLADSSYNEQFF. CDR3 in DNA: TGTGCCAGCAGGCAACTAGCGGATAGCTCCTACAATGAGCAGTTCTTC.

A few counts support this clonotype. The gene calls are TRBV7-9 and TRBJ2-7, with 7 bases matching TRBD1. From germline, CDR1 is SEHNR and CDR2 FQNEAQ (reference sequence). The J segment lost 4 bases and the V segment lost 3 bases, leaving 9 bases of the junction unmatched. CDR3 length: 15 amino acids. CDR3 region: CASSFPDRLDYEQYF. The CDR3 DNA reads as TGTGCCAGCAGCTTCCCGGACAGGCTCGATTACGAGCAGTACTTC.

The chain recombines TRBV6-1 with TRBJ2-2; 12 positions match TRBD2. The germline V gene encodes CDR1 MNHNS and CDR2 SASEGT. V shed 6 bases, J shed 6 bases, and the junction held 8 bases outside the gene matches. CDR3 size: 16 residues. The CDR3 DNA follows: TGTGCCAGCAGCCTGACTAGCGGGAGAGTTGCCGGGGAGCTGTTTTTT. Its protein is CASSLTSGRVAGELFF.

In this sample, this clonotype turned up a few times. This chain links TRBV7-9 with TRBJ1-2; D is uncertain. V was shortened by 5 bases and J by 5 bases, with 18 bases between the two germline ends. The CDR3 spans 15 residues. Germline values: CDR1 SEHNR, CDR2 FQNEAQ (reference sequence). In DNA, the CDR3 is TGTGCCAGCAGCCCAACAGACACCCTCCCATATGGCTACACCTTC. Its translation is CASSPTDTLPYGYTF.

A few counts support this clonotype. The DNA for the CDR3 is TGTGCCAGCAGGCCCGCAGGGTTATACAATGAGCAGTTCTTC. It specifies CASRPAGLYNEQFF. The V call is TRBV12-3 or TRBV12-4, the J call TRBJ2-1, with a weak D call TRBD1 (5 bases). Trimming removed 6 bases at V and 4 bases at J, with 13 bases between. CDR3 length: 14 amino acids.

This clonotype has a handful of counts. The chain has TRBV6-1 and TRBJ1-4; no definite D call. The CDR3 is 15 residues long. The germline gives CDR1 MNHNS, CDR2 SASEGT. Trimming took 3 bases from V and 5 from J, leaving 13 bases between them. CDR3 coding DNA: TGTGCCAGCAGTGATCCGTCCAGGTCCAATGAAAAACTGTTTTTT. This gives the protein CASSDPSRSNEKLFF.

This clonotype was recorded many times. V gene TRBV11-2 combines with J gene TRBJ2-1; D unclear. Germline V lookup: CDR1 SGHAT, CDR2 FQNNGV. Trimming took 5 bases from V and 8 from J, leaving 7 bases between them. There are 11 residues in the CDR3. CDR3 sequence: CASSLLDEQFF. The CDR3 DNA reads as TGTGCCAGCAGCCTTCTAGATGAGCAGTTCTTC. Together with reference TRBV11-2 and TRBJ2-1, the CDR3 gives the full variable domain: EAGVAQSPRYKIIEKRQSVAFWCNPISGHATLYWYQQILGQGPKLLIQFQNNGVVDDSQLPKDRFSAERLKGVDSTLKIQPAKLEDSAVYLCASSLLDEQFFGPGTRLTVL.

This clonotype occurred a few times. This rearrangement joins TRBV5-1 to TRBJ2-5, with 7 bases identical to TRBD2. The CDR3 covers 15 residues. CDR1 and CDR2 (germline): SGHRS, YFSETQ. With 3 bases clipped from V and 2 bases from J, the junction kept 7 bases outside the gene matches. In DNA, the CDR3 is TGCGCCAGCAGCTCAACCGGGAGGCAGCAAGAGACCCAGTACTTC. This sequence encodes CASSSTGRQQETQYF.

The CDR3 loop is CAWIQQGEGTDTQYF. In DNA, the CDR3 is TGTGCCTGGATCCAGCAGGGTGAAGGGACAGATACGCAGTATTTT. The chain joins TRBV30 to TRBJ2-3; a possible D gene is TRBD1 (5 bases). This CDR3 spans 15 amino acids. The germline V gene has CDR1 GTSNPN and CDR2 SVGIG (reference sequence). Trimming took off 4 bases at V and 3 bases at J, with 17 bases between the two ends.